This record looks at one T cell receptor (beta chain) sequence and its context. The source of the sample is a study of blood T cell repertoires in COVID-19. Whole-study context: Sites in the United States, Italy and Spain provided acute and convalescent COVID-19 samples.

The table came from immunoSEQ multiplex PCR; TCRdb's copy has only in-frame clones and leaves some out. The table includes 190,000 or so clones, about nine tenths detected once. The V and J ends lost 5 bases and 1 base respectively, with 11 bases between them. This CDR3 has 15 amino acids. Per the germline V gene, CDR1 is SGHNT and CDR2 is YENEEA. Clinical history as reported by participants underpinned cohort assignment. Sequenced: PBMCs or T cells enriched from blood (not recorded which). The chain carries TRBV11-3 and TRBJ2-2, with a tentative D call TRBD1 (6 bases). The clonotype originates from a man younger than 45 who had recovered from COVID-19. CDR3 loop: CASSRRDKNTGELFF. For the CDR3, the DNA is TGTGCCAGCAGCCGCCGGGACAAGAACACCGGGGAGCTGTTTTTT. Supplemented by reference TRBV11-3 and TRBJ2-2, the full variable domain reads EAGVVQSPRYKIIEKKQPVAFWCNPISGHNTLYWYLQNLGQGPELLIRYENEEAVDDSQLPKDRFSAERLKGVDSTLKIQPAELGDSAVYLCASSRRDKNTGELFFGEGSRLTVL.